This entry lists 26 T cell receptor beta chains sequenced from one sample in a study of blood T cell repertoires in COVID-19. Clones were read by immunoSEQ multiplex PCR, and TCRdb kept only the in-frame ones, dropping some. Of about 230,000 clones in the sample, 85% to 90% are singletons; the top ten hold about 2.5%. The specimen sequenced was peripheral blood. These receptors were collected from a man aged 30 to 39 with COVID-19, enrolled during active disease.

The chain joins TRBV20-1 to TRBJ1-2; D is uncertain. The V gene's germline CDR1 is DFQATT and CDR2 SNEGSKA (reference sequence). The V gene lost 2 bases and the J gene lost 3 bases, with 4 bases spanning the gap. The CDR3 is made up of 11 amino acids. The CDR3 sequence: CSARQDYGYTF. The CDR3 DNA sequence: TGCAGTGCTAGACAGGACTATGGCTACACCTTC.

The genes are TRBV3-1 (or the pseudogene TRBV3-2) and TRBJ1-4; D possibly corresponds to TRBD1 (6 bases). CDR3 length: 19 amino acids. Germline CDR1 is LGHDT and CDR2 is YNNKEL (reference sequence). V lost 0 bases, J lost 0 bases, and 17 bases lay in between. Written as DNA, the CDR3 is TGTGCCAGCAGCCAAGATCGGGGGGCCGACACCACAACTAATGAAAAACTGTTTTTT. It codes for CASSQDRGADTTTNEKLFF.

The CDR3 protein is CASSSLLGGSQPQHF. The CDR3 bases are TGTGCCAGCAGCTCCCTTCTGGGGGGAAGTCAGCCCCAGCATTTT. V is TRBV7-3 and J is TRBJ1-5; possible D gene TRBD1, 5 bases. Per germline, CDR1 SGHTA and CDR2 FQGTGA. CDR3 length: 15 residues. V dropped 4 bases and J dropped 6 bases, with 16 bases sitting between them. The variable domain in full, completed from reference TRBV7-3 and TRBJ1-5, reads GAGVSQTPSNKVTEKGKYVELRCDPISGHTALYWYRQSLGQGPEFLIYFQGTGAADDSGLPNDRFFAVRPEGSVSTLKIQRTERGDSAVYLCASSSLLGGSQPQHFGDGTRLSIL.

The chain has TRBV11-2 and TRBJ1-2, with unresolved D. The CDR3 sequence is 14 residues long. Germline V CDR1 and CDR2: SGHAT, FQNNGV. The V end lost 2 bases, the J end lost 3 bases, and 10 bases lay between the germline ends. The CDR3 nucleotides are TGTGCCAGCAGCTTACTCCTCGTTGACTATGGCTACACCTTC. Residues: CASSLLLVDYGYTF.

This clone is a singleton in its sample. The chain is built from TRBV6-5 and TRBJ1-3; D is unresolved. Looked up from germline, CDR1 is MNHEY and CDR2 is SVGAGI. V gave up 6 bases and J gave up 0 bases, with 12 bases separating them. The length of the CDR3 is 15 residues. CDR3 region: CASRRGLYSGNTIYF. CDR3 nucleotides: TGTGCCAGCAGACGGGGTCTGTACTCTGGAAACACCATATATTTT.

The chain couples TRBV5-4 to TRBJ2-7; maybe TRBD1 (6 bases). V was pared by 4 bases and J by 2 bases, with 22 bases between. The germline V gene encodes CDR1 SGHNT and CDR2 YYREEE (reference sequence). This CDR3 has 17 amino acids. The CDR3 sequence: CASSLVALHQGPYEQYF. The CDR3 region has the DNA TGTGCCAGCAGCCTCGTAGCCTTACACCAGGGGCCCTACGAGCAGTACTTC.

This chain uses TRBV27 with TRBJ2-7; TRBD1 might be the D (5 bases). From germline, CDR1 is MNHEY and CDR2 SMNVEV (reference sequence). The CDR3 loop spans 14 amino acids. V was trimmed by 0 bases and J by 3 bases, leaving 9 bases between them. CDR3 sequence: CASSLSPGNYEQYF. For the CDR3, the DNA is TGTGCCAGCAGTTTATCACCAGGGAACTACGAGCAGTACTTC.

The rearrangement joins TRBV19 to TRBJ2-7, with D uncertain. The CDR3 contains 15 residues. Germline V CDR1 and CDR2: LNHDA, SQIVND (reference sequence). With 2 bases removed from V and 0 bases from J, the gap between germline ends came to 11 bases. CDR3 DNA sequence: TGTGCCAGTAGTATACAGGTTTCGAGCTCCTACGAGCAGTACTTC. This gives the protein CASSIQVSSSYEQYF.

This clone has only one observation. The chain combines TRBV27 with TRBJ1-4, with 9 bases identical to TRBD1. The length of the CDR3 is 12 residues. Germline CDR1 reads MNHEY; CDR2 reads SMNVEV (reference sequence). With 11 bases clipped from V and 8 bases from J, the junction kept 6 bases outside the gene matches. CDR3 loop: CAQRDRDEKLFF. CDR3 nucleotides: TGTGCCCAAAGGGACAGGGACGAAAAACTGTTTTTT.

The chain combines TRBV6-5 with TRBJ1-1, with D tentatively TRBD1 (5 bases). The CDR3 has 14 amino acids. Germline assignment: CDR1 MNHEY and CDR2 SVGAGI. Trimming removed 5 bases at V and 6 bases at J, with 16 bases between. CDR3 coding DNA: TGTGCCAGCAGTAAGGGGCTCCGTTTCGCTGAAGCTTTCTTT. It yields the protein CASSKGLRFAEAFF.

The chain joins TRBV7-3 to TRBJ2-2; TRBD1 matches 9 bases. Germline loops: CDR1 SGHTA, CDR2 FQGTGA. CDR3 size: 15 residues. Trimming removed 4 bases from V and 4 bases from J; junction bases left unmatched: 4. The CDR3 here is CASSYTGGGTGELFF. The CDR3, as DNA: TGTGCCAGCAGCTATACAGGGGGCGGCACCGGGGAGCTGTTTTTT.

This rearrangement joins TRBV28 to TRBJ1-1, with 11 positions matching TRBD1. The length of the CDR3 is 15 residues. The V gene's germline CDR1 is MDHEN and CDR2 SYDVKM. J lost 0 bases, V lost 8 bases, and 5 bases had no gene match. CDR3 bases: TGTGCCAGCCGGACAGGGGGCTGGTTGAACACTGAAGCTTTCTTT. Translating gives CASRTGGWLNTEAFF.

This clone showed up just once. The chain joins TRBV7-2 to TRBJ1-1, with 11 positions matching TRBD1. Germline CDR1 reads SGHTA; CDR2 reads FQGNSA. The CDR3 consists of 14 residues. V was pared by 4 bases and J by 4 bases, with 2 bases of the junction left unmatched. CDR3 bases: TGTGCCAGCAGCTCGGGACAGGGGGTCACTGAAGCTTTCTTT. This sequence encodes CASSSGQGVTEAFF.

CDR3 protein: CASSYSPVAGNTIYF. CDR3 bases: TGTGCCAGCAGTTACTCGCCAGTGGCTGGAAACACCATATATTTT. This sequence joins TRBV6-5 and TRBJ1-3; D unclear. This CDR3 comprises 15 residues. V was trimmed by 0 bases and J by 2 bases, leaving 8 bases between them. Germline V gene sequence: CDR1 MNHEY, CDR2 SVGAGI.

V is TRBV5-1 and J is TRBJ2-3, with a weak D call TRBD1 (6 bases). V was pared by 3 bases and J by 6 bases, with 14 bases between. Germline lookup yields CDR1 SGHRS and CDR2 YFSETQ. CDR3 length equals 14 residues. The CDR3 protein is CASSSATGTDTQYF. CDR3 DNA: TGCGCCAGCAGCTCAGCAACAGGGACGGATACGCAGTATTTT.

V and J are TRBV2 and TRBJ2-3; a weak D match, TRBD2 (6 bases). The germline V gene encodes CDR1 SNHLY and CDR2 FYNNEI. V gave up 6 bases and J gave up 4 bases, with 17 bases separating them. This CDR3 has 15 residues. CDR3 coding DNA: TGTGCCAGCAGCAAGAAACGGGAGTCCCCAGATACGCAGTATTTT. This gives the protein CASSKKRESPDTQYF.

CDR3 bases: TGTGCCAGCTCACCAGGGGCTTATGCAACTAATGAAAAACTGTTTTTT. It specifies CASSPGAYATNEKLFF. The J gene is TRBJ1-4, the V gene TRBV18; the D gene is possibly TRBD1 (5 bases). This CDR3 has 16 amino acids. V lost 2 bases and J 0 bases, leaving 10 bases between the germline ends. Germline loops: CDR1 KGHSH, CDR2 LQKENI.

This rearrangement joins TRBV28 to TRBJ2-7, with D uncertain. Deletions cut 8 bases from V and 0 bases from J, with 11 bases between. CDR1 MDHEN and CDR2 SYDVKM come from the germline V gene. CDR3 length: 13 residues. Written as DNA, the CDR3 is TGTGCCAGCCGAGAGAGGAGCTCCTACGAGCAGTACTTC. Protein sequence: CASRERSSYEQYF.

The chain links TRBV10-3 to TRBJ2-7; 7 bases agree with TRBD1. This CDR3 region has 15 residues. Germline-derived CDR1 and CDR2 are ENHRY and SYGVKD. V was pared by 4 bases and J by 1 base, with 7 bases of the junction left unmatched. The chain's CDR3 is CAISGKGAQSYEQYF. The CDR3, as DNA: TGTGCCATCAGTGGGAAGGGGGCCCAATCCTACGAGCAGTACTTC.

The genes are TRBV3-1 (or the pseudogene TRBV3-2) and TRBJ2-7, with D maybe TRBD2 (5 bases). The CDR3 length is 12 residues. The V and J ends lost 6 bases and 3 bases respectively, with 9 bases between them. Germline V CDR1 and CDR2: LGHDT, YNNKEL (reference sequence). CDR3 nucleotides: TGTGCCAGCAGTTCCGGGATCTACGAGCAGTACTTC. It encodes CASSSGIYEQYF.

The chain links TRBV7-2 to TRBJ2-7; TRBD1 is a possible D gene (5 bases). CDR3 length equals 14 residues. Germline-derived CDR1 and CDR2 are SGHTA and FQGNSA. V dropped 1 base and J dropped 7 bases, with 14 bases sitting between them. The CDR3 DNA reads TGTGCCAGCAGCTTAGGCACAGGACGGAGTGAGCAGTACTTC. Amino acids: CASSLGTGRSEQYF.

The V call is TRBV3-1 (or the pseudogene TRBV3-2), the J call TRBJ1-1; TRBD1 matches at 7 bases. This CDR3 is 16 amino acids long. Germline V gene data show CDR1 as LGHDT and CDR2 as YNNKEL (reference sequence). V shed 3 bases, J shed 0 bases, and the junction held 7 bases outside the gene matches. DNA of the CDR3: TGTGCCAGCAGCCAGGGGACAGCCAACATGAACACTGAAGCTTTCTTT. Amino acid sequence: CASSQGTANMNTEAFF.

J is TRBJ1-3 and V is TRBV5-1, with TRBD1 as a possible D gene (5 bases). V gave up 1 base and J gave up 1 base, with 9 bases separating them. The CDR3 covers 15 residues. Germline V gives CDR1 SGHRS, CDR2 YFSETQ. In nucleotides, the CDR3 is TGCGCCAGCAGCTTGCTGGGGGGATCTGGAAACACCATATATTTT. Translating it yields CASSLLGGSGNTIYF.

The gene calls are TRBV2 and TRBJ2-7, with 12 bases lining up with TRBD2. This CDR3 comprises 16 residues. The germline CDR1 and CDR2 sequences are SNHLY and FYNNEI. The J segment lost 4 bases and the V segment lost 6 bases, leaving 10 bases of the junction unmatched. CDR3 in amino acids: CASRASQLAGGYEQYF. CDR3 DNA: TGTGCCAGCAGAGCCTCCCAACTAGCGGGGGGTTACGAGCAGTACTTC.

This clone came up once. V is TRBV6-5 and J is TRBJ1-2; 8 bases are a match to TRBD1. Unmatched junction bases numbered 2, after V lost 2 bases and J lost 3 bases. Germline values: CDR1 MNHEY, CDR2 SVGAGI. This CDR3 is 14 amino acids long. The CDR3 reads CASSYRTGYYGYTF. CDR3 sequence (DNA): TGTGCCAGCAGTTACCGGACAGGGTACTATGGCTACACCTTC.

A single count supports this clone. The chain carries TRBV5-1 and TRBJ1-3; 7 positions match TRBD1. Per the germline V gene, CDR1 is SGHRS and CDR2 is YFSETQ. Losses at the gene ends were 4 bases for V and 4 bases for J; bases not matched to a gene: 11. The CDR3 totals 16 residues. The CDR3 DNA reads TGCGCCAGCAGCCCCCCCCAGACAGGGCGCGGAAACACCATATATTTT. Translation: CASSPPQTGRGNTIYF.